This T cell receptor (beta chain) came from a study of control samples from healthy donors and cancer patients. Sequencing used immunoSEQ multiplex PCR; TCRdb keeps in-frame clones, though not all of them. The data hold tens of thousands of clones, with roughly 87% observed a single time. Trimming removed 10 bases at V and 1 base at J, with 16 bases between. Germline V CDR1 and CDR2: MGHDK, SYGVNS. The CDR3 runs 14 residues. The sequence was obtained from a woman between 50 and 59 years old in good health. This chain links TRBV25-1 with TRBJ2-5, with D perhaps given as TRBD1 or TRBD2 (5 bases each). The specimen was blood. In DNA, the CDR3 is TGTGCCACCAAGGGGAGACAGCTCCAAGAGACCCAGTACTTC. This translates into CATKGRQLQETQYF. Drawing the rest from reference TRBV25-1 and TRBJ2-5, the complete variable domain is EADIYQTPRYLVIGTGKKITLECSQTMGHDKMYWYQQDPGMELHLIHYSYGVNSTEKGDLSSESTVSRIRTEHFPLTLESARPSHTSQYLCATKGRQLQETQYFGPGTRLLVL.